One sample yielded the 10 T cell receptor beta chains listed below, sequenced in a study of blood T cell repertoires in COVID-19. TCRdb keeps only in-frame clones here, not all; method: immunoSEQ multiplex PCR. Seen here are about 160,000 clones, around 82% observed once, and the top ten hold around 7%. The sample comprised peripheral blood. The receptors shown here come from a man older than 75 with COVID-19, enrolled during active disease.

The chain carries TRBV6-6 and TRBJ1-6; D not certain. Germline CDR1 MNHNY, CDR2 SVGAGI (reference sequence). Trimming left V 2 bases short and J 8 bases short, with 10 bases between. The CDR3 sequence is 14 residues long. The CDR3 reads CASSYGTTYSPLHF. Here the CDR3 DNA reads TGTGCCAGCAGTTACGGCACAACATATTCACCCCTCCACTTT.

The CDR3 spells CASSYRRTGPKNIQYF. CDR3 DNA: TGTGCCAGCAGTTACCGACGAACAGGGCCCAAAAACATTCAGTACTTC. This chain joins TRBV6-5 and TRBJ2-4; a weak D match, TRBD1 (6 bases). The CDR3 covers 16 residues. V dropped 2 bases and J dropped 2 bases, with 13 bases sitting between them. CDR1 MNHEY and CDR2 SVGAGI come from the germline V gene.

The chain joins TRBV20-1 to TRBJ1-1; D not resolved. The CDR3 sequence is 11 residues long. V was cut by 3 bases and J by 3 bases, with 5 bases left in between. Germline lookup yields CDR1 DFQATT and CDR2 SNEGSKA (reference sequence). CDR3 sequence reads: CSASQYTEAFF. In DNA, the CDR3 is TGCAGTGCTAGTCAATACACTGAAGCTTTCTTT.

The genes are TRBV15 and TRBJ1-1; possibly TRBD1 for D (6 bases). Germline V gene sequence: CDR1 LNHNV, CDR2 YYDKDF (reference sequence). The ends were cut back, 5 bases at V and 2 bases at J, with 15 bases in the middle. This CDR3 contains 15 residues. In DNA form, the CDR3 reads TGTGCCACCAGCCCAAACAGGGCTGTTAACACTGAAGCTTTCTTT. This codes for CATSPNRAVNTEAFF.

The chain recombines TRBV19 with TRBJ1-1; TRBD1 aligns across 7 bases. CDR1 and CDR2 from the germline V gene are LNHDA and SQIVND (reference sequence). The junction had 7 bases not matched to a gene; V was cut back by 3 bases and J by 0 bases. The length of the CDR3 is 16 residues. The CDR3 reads CASSIIPQGVNTEAFF. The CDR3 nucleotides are TGTGCCAGTAGTATTATACCCCAGGGGGTGAACACTGAAGCTTTCTTT. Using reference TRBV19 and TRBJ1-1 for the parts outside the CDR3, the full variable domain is DGGITQSPKYLFRKEGQNVTLSCEQNLNHDAMYWYRQDPGQGLRLIYYSQIVNDFQKGDIAEGYSVSREKKESFPLTVTSAQKNPTAFYLCASSIIPQGVNTEAFFGQGTRLTVV.

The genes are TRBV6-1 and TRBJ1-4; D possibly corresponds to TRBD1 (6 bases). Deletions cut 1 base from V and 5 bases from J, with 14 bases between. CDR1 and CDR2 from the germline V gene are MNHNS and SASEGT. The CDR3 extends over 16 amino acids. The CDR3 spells CASSEGWTDLNEKLFF. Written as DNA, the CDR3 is TGTGCCAGCAGTGAAGGGTGGACAGACTTAAATGAAAAACTGTTTTTT.

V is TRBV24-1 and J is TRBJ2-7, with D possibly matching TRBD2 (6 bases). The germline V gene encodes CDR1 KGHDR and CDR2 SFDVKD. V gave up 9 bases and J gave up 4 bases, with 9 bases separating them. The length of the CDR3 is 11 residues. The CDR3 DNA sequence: TGTGCCACCGGGGGGTATTACGAGCAGTACTTC. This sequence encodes CATGGYYEQYF.

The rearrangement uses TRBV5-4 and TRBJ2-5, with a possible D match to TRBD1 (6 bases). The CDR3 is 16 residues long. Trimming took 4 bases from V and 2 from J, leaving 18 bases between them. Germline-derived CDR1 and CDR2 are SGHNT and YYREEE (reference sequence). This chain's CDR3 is CASSLTGLGQQETQYF. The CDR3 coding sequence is TGTGCCAGCAGCCTCACAGGGTTAGGCCAGCAAGAGACCCAGTACTTC. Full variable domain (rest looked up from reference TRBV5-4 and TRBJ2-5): ETGVTQSPTHLIKTRGQQVTLRCSSQSGHNTVSWYQQALGQGPQFIFQYYREEENGRGNFPPRFSGLQFPNYSSELNVNALELDDSALYLCASSLTGLGQQETQYFGPGTRLLVL.

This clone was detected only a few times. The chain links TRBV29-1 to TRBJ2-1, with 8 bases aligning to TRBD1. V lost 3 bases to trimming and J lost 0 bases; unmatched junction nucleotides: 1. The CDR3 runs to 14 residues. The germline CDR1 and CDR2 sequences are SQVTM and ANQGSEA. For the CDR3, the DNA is TGCAGCGTTGAGACAGGGGACTCCTACAATGAGCAGTTCTTC. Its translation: CSVETGDSYNEQFF.

CDR3 DNA sequence: TGCGCCAGCAGCCCCGGGACAGGGGGCAGGGGAGAGACCCAGTACTTC. Translated: CASSPGTGGRGETQYF. This rearrangement joins TRBV5-1 to TRBJ2-5; 12 bases line up with TRBD1. The CDR3 is 16 residues long. Losses at the gene ends were 4 bases for V and 4 bases for J; bases not matched to a gene: 8. In germline, CDR1 is SGHRS, CDR2 YFSETQ.